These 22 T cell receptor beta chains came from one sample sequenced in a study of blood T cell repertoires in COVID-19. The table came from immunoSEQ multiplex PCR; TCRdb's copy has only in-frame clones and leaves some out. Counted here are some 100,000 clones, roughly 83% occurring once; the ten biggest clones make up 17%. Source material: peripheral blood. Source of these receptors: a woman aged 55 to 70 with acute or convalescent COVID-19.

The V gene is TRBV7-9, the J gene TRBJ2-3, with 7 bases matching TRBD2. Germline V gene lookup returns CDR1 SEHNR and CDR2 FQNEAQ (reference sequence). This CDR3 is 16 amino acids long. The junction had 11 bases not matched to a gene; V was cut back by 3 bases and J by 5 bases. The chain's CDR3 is CASSFVGSGLEDTQYF. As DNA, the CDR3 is TGTGCCAGCAGCTTTGTCGGTAGCGGGCTCGAAGATACGCAGTATTTT.

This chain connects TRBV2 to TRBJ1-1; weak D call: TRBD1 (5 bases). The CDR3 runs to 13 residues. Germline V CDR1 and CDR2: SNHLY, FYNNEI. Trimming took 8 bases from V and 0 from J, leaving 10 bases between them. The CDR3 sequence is CASGPGLNTEAFF. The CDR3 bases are TGTGCCAGCGGCCCAGGGCTGAACACTGAAGCTTTCTTT. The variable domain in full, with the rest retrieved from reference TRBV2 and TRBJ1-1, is EPEVTQTPSHQVTQMGQEVILRCVPISNHLYFYWYRQILGQKVEFLVSFYNNEISEKSEIFDDQFSVERPDGSNFTLKIRSTKLEDSAMYFCASGPGLNTEAFFGQGTRLTVV.

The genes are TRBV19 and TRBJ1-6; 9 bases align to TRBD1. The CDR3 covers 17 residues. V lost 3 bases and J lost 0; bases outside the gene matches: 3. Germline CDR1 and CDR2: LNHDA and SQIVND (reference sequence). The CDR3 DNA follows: TGTGCCAGTAGTATTGGGACAGGGAGCTCCTATAATTCACCCCTCCACTTT. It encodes CASSIGTGSSYNSPLHF.

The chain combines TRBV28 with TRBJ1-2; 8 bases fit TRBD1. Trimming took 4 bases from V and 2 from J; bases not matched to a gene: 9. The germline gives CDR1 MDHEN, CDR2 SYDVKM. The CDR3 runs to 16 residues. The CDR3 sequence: CASSSPPGGSNYGYTF. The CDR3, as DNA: TGTGCCAGCAGTTCCCCTCCAGGGGGCTCCAACTATGGCTACACCTTC.

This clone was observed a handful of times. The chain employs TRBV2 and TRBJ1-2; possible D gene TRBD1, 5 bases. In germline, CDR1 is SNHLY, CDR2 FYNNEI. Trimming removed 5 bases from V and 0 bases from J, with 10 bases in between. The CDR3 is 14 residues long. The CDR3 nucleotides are TGTGCCAGCAGTTCGGGGGGTACTAACTATGGCTACACCTTC. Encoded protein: CASSSGGTNYGYTF.

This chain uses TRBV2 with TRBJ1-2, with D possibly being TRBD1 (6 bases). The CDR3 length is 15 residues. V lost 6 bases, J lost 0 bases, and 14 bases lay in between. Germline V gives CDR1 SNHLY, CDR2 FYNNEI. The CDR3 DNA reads TGTGCCAGCAGGAGAGACAGGCGAACTAACTATGGCTACACCTTC. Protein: CASRRDRRTNYGYTF. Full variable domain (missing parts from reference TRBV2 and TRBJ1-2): EPEVTQTPSHQVTQMGQEVILRCVPISNHLYFYWYRQILGQKVEFLVSFYNNEISEKSEIFDDQFSVERPDGSNFTLKIRSTKLEDSAMYFCASRRDRRTNYGYTFGSGTRLTVV.

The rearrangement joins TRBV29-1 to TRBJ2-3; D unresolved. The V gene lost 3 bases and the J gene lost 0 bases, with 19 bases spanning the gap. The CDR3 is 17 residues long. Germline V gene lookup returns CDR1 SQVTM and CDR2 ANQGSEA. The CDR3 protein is CSVDVGPRLSSTDTQYF. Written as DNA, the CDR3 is TGCAGCGTTGACGTAGGCCCTAGGTTGTCTAGCACAGATACGCAGTATTTT.

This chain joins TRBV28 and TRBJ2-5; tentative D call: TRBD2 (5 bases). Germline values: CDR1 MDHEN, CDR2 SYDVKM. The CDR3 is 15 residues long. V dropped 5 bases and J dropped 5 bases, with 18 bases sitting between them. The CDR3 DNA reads TGTGCCAGCAGTCCTCCCTGGACTGTCGGGGAGACCCAGTACTTC. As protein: CASSPPWTVGETQYF.

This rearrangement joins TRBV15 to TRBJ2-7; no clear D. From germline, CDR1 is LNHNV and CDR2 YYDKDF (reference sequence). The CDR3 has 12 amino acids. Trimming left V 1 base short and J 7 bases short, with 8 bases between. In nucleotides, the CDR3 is TGTGCCACCAGCAGAGGTTCGCGGGAGCAGTACTTC. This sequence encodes CATSRGSREQYF.

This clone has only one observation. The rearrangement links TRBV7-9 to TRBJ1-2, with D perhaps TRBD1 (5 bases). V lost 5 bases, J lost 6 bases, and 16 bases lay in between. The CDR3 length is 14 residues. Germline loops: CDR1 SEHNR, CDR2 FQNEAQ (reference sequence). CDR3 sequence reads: CASSPRAGWNGYTF. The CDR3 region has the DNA TGTGCCAGCAGCCCCAGGGCAGGGTGGAATGGCTACACCTTC.

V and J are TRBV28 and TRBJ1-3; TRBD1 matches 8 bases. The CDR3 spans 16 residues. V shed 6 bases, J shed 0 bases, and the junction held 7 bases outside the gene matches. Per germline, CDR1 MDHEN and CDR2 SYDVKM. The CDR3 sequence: CASRYGQGTSGNTIYF. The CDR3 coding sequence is TGTGCCAGCAGGTACGGACAGGGAACCTCTGGAAACACCATATATTTT.

The CDR3 DNA reads as TGTGCCAGTAGTATAGTTGCGGGGGGTTCGGAGACCCAGTACTTC. Translating gives CASSIVAGGSETQYF. The chain is built from TRBV19 and TRBJ2-5, with 8 bases matching TRBD2. V dropped 1 base and J dropped 5; count of bases not matched to a gene: 6. This CDR3 region has 15 residues. CDR1 is LNHDA, CDR2 SQIVND, per germline (reference sequence).

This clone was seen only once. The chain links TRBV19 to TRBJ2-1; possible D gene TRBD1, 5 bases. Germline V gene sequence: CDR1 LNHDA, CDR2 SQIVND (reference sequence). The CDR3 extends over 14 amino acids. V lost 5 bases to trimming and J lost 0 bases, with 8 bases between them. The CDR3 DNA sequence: TGTGCCAGTAGTGACAGCAGCTCCTACAATGAGCAGTTCTTC. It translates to CASSDSSSYNEQFF.

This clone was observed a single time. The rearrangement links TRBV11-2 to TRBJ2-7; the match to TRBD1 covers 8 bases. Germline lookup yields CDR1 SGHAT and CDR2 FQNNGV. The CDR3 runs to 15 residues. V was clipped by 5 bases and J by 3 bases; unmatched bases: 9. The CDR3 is CASSRRDRQDYEQYF. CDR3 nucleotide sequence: TGTGCCAGCAGCCGCCGGGACAGGCAAGACTACGAGCAGTACTTC.

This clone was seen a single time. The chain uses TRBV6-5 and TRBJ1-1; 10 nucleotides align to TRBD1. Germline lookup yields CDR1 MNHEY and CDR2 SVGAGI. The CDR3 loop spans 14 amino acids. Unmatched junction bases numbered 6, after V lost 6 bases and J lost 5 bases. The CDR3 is CASRGQGISTEAFF. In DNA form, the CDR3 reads TGTGCCAGCAGGGGACAGGGGATTTCTACTGAAGCTTTCTTT.

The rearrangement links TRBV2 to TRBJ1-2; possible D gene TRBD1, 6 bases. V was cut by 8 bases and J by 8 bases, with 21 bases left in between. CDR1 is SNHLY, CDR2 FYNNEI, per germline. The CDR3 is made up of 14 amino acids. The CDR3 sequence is CASVPTGLGMGYTF. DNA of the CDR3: TGTGCCAGCGTACCGACAGGCTTAGGTATGGGCTACACCTTC.

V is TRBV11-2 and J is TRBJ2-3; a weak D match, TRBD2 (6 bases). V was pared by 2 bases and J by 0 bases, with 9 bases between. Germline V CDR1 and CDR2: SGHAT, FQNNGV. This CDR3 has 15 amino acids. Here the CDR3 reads CASSLTGTSTDTQYF. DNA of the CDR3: TGTGCCAGCAGCTTAACGGGGACTAGCACAGATACGCAGTATTTT.

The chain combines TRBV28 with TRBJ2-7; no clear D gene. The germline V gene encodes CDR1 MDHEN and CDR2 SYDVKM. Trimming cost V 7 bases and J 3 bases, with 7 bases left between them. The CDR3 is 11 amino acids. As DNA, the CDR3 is TGTGCCAGCACCAGTTTCTACGAGCAGTACTTC. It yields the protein CASTSFYEQYF. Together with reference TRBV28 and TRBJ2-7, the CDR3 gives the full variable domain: DVKVTQSSRYLVKRTGEKVFLECVQDMDHENMFWYRQDPGLGLRLIYFSYDVKMKEKGDIPEGYSVSREKKERFSLILESASTNQTSMYLCASTSFYEQYFGPGTRLTVT.

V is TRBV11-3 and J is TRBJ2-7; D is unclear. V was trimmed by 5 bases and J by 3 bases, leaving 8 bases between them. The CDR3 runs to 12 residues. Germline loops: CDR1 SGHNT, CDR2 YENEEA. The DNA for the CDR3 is TGTGCCAGCAGCCCGGGTCTCTACGAGCAGTACTTC. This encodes CASSPGLYEQYF.

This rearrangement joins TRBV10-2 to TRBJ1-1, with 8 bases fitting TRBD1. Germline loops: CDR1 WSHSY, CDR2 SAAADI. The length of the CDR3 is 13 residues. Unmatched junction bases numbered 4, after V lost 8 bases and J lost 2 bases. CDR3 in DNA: TGCGCCAGCGGGGACAGGCTCAACACTGAAGCTTTCTTT. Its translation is CASGDRLNTEAFF.

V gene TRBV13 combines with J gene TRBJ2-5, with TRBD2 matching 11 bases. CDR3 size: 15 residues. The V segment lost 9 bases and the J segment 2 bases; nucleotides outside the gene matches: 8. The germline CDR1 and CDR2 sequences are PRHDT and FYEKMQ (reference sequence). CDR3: CASGKTSGAQETQYF. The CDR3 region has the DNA TGTGCCAGTGGTAAGACTAGCGGGGCGCAAGAGACCCAGTACTTC.

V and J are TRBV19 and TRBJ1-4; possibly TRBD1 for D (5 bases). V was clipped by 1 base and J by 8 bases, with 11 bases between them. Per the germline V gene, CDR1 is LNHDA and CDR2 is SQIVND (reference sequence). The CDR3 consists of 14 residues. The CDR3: CASSIGTIKEKLFF. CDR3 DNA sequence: TGTGCCAGTAGTATAGGGACAATAAAGGAAAAACTGTTTTTT.